This T cell receptor beta chain was retrieved from a study of blood T cell repertoires in COVID-19. Study overall: Spain, Italy and the United States supplied samples that represented acute and convalescent COVID-19. The analysed material was cDNA or gDNA that came from T cells, B-cell-depleted T cells, or PBMCs.

Only in-frame clones appear in the TCRdb table, and some are missing; sequencing was by immunoSEQ multiplex PCR. The repertoire holds roughly 90,000 clones, roughly 80% seen once, with roughly 16% in the top ten. Germline V lookup: CDR1 MNHNS, CDR2 SASEGT. V was shortened by 1 base and J by 0 bases, with 12 bases between the two germline ends. This CDR3 has 16 residues. The sequence came from a human donor in a cohort sampled during active COVID-19. The specimen was peripheral blood. The chain combines TRBV6-1 with TRBJ1-2, with D possibly TRBD1 on 5 matching bases. The chain's CDR3 is CASSEGQGSSNYGYTF. CDR3 in DNA: TGTGCCAGCAGTGAAGGGCAGGGCAGTTCTAACTATGGCTACACCTTC.